This TCR beta chain is drawn from a study of patients and donors after allogeneic stem cell transplantation. TCRdb independently ran MiXCR on the RT-PCR reads; one entry per CDR3 protein. The table has some 60,000 distinct CDR3 sequences, roughly 14% seen once. Source material: blood, either unsorted or a sorted T cell fraction (not recorded which). The origin of this receptor is a human donor who was either an allogeneic HSCT recipient or a stem cell or donor lymphocyte infusion donor (not recorded which). It is not recorded whose cells these are; they may come from a transplant donor.

The CDR3 spells CASSLESGVGDEQFF. DNA for the CDR3: TGTGCCAGCAGCTTAGAATCGGGAGTTGGGGATGAGCAGTTCTTC. The rearrangement joins TRBV7-2 to TRBJ2-1; D possibly corresponds to TRBD2 (6 bases). Germline V gene data show CDR1 as SGHTA and CDR2 as FQGNSA. Trimming pared 1 base from V and 8 bases from J, leaving 15 bases between. This CDR3 region has 15 residues.